This is a list of T cell receptor beta chains from one sample in a study of CD8 T cells in Susac syndrome. MiXCR, applied by TCRdb to the immunoSEQ multiplex PCR reads, yields one record per CDR3 protein. The table records about 400,000 distinct CDR3 sequences, approximately 85% of them present only once. Sequences were obtained from CD8+ T cells from PBMCs. The receptor set was obtained from a human donor with multiple sclerosis. Each CDR3 is given with its conserved first and last residue. The D gene is left open where the match is weak. Clone size, where shown, is once, few, many, or a class for clones that have expanded.

>TRBJ2-7|TRBV28|TRBD2|-
TGTGCCAGCAGTTTAAGGGGACTAGCAAACGAGCAGTACTTC
CASSLRGLANEQYF
>TRBJ2-7|TRBV5-4|TRBD2|-
TGTGCCAGCAGCTCAGGACTAGCCTTCGACGGCGAGCAGTACTTC
CASSSGLAFDGEQYF
>TRBJ1-2|TRBV5-1|TRBD1|-
TGCGCCAGCAGCCCCCCACAGGGGGAGGGCTATGGCTACACCTTC
CASSPPQGEGYGYTF
>TRBJ1-1|TRBV20-1|-|-
TGCAGTGCCATCAGCGGCATATCCCAGAACACTGAAGCTTTCTTT
CSAISGISQNTEAFF
>TRBJ2-1|TRBV4-1|TRBD2|-
TGCGCCAGCGAAGTAGCGGGAGCCAATGAGCAGTTCTTC
CASEVAGANEQFF
>TRBJ1-4|TRBV12-3/TRBV12-4|-|-
TGTGCCAGCAGTCCCCCGACTGAAGAACTGTTTTTT
CASSPPTEELFF
>TRBJ1-1|TRBV27|-|-
TGTGCCAGCAGTTTGGGCACCATGAACACTGAAGCTTTCTTT
CASSLGTMNTEAFF
>TRBJ1-6|TRBV28|-|-
TGTGCCAGCAGTTTTTTGCGGGACACCGACTGGCTCCACTTT
CASSFLRDTDWLHF
>TRBJ2-5|TRBV6-6|-|-
TGTGCCAGCAGTTACTATGGGGGGAGTCGCGAGACCCAGTACTTC
CASSYYGGSRETQYF
>TRBJ2-5|TRBV7-6|-|-
TGTGCCAGCAGCCCAACAGTCCAAGAGACCCAGTACTTC
CASSPTVQETQYF
>TRBJ1-1|TRBV7-2|-|-
TGTGCCAGCAGCCGTTATTTGGGAGGGAACACTGAAGCTTTCTTT
CASSRYLGGNTEAFF
>TRBJ2-7|TRBV4-1|TRBD2|-
TGCGCCAGCAGGAAGCGGGAGGGCAGTCCGGTCGAGCAGTACTTC
CASRKREGSPVEQYF
>TRBJ2-1|TRBV29-1|-|-
TGCAGCGTTGTTCAGCGGCTCGAGCAGTTCTTC
CSVVQRLEQFF
>TRBJ2-6|TRBV14|-|-
TGTGCCAGCAGCCAAGAGCCTTCTGGGGTCCTAACTGGGGCCAACGTCCTGACTTTC
CASSQEPSGVLTGANVLTF
>TRBJ1-1|TRBV4-2|-|once
TGTGCCAGCAGCCAAGGGACACAAGCTTTCTTT
CASSQGTQAFF
>TRBJ1-2|TRBV27|-|-
TGTGCCAGCAGTTTACTCGGACACGCTAACTATGGCTACACCTTC
CASSLLGHANYGYTF
>TRBJ1-2|TRBV27|TRBD1|-
TGTGCCAGCAGTGATCCGACAGGGGTGAGGACCACCTTC
CASSDPTGVRTTF
>TRBJ2-1|TRBV5-4|TRBD2|few
TGTGCCAGCAGCTGGGGACTAGCGGGGTACAATGAGCAGTTCTTC
CASSWGLAGYNEQFF
>TRBJ2-1|TRBV29-1|TRBD2|once
TGCAGCGGCCACCTAGCGGCCACCTACAATGAGCAGTTCTTC
CSGHLAATYNEQFF
>TRBJ1-1|TRBV28|TRBD1|-
TGTGCCAGCAAGAGGGGGCTGAGTTTGAACACTGAAGCTTTCTTT
CASKRGLSLNTEAFF
>TRBJ2-5|TRBV5-6|-|-
TGTGCCAGCAGCTTGGGGGCGGGGGCCCTCCAAGAGACCCAGTACTTC
CASSLGAGALQETQYF
>TRBJ2-7|TRBV9|TRBD2|-
TGTGCCAGCAGCGCGGGGACTAGCGGGGGAGATGAGCAGTACTTC
CASSAGTSGGDEQYF
>TRBJ2-1|TRBV7-9|-|-
TGTGCCAGCAGCCCCCACCCAGTAGAGCAGTTCTTC
CASSPHPVEQFF
>TRBJ2-7|TRBV7-8|-|-
TGTGCCAGCAGCTTAGATGGATTGGGTCAGGGAGAGTACGAGCAGTACTTC
CASSLDGLGQGEYEQYF
>TRBJ1-5|TRBV19|-|once
TGTGCCAGTAGTATTTTAGCTAGGGGTGGCAATCAGCCCCAGCATTTT
CASSILARGGNQPQHF
>TRBJ1-3|TRBV6-1|-|-
TGTGCCAGCAGTGAATATAACAGCTCTGGAAACACCATATATTTT
CASSEYNSSGNTIYF
>TRBJ1-2|TRBV29-1|-|-
TGCAGCGTTGAGCTGGGATCGTCCTATGGCTACACCTTC
CSVELGSSYGYTF
>TRBJ2-1|TRBV6-5|TRBD1|-
TGTGCCAGCAGTTACCCGAAAACCGGGACAGGCGCATACAATGAGCAGTTCTTC
CASSYPKTGTGAYNEQFF
>TRBJ2-2|TRBV11-3|-|-
TGTGCCAGCAGCTTAGGACAAAGGGGAAACGGGGAGCTGTTTTTT
CASSLGQRGNGELFF
>TRBJ2-7|TRBV19|-|few
TGTGCCAGTAGTCCTCGAGGGCTCGAGCAGTACTTC
CASSPRGLEQYF
>TRBJ1-1|TRBV5-1|-|-
TGCGCCAGCAGCTTGAGTAAGGACCCGAACACTGAAGCTTTCTTT
CASSLSKDPNTEAFF